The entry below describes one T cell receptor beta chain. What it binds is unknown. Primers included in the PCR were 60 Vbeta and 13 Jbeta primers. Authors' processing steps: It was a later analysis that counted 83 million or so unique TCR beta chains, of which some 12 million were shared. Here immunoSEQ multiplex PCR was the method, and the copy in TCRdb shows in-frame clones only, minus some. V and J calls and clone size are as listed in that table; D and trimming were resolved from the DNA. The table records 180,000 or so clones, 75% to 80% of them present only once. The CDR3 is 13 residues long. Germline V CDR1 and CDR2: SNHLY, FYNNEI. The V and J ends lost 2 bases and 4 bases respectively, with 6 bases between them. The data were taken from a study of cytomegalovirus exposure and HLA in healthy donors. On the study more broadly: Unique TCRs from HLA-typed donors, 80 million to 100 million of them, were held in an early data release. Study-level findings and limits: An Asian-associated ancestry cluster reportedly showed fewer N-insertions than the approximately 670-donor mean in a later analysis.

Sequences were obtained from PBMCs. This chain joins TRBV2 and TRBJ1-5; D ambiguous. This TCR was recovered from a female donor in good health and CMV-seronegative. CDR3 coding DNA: TGTGCCAGCAGTGAATATAGTAATCAGCCCCAGCATTTT. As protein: CASSEYSNQPQHF.